These 11 T cell receptor beta chains were all obtained from the same sample, sequenced in a study of cytomegalovirus exposure and HLA in healthy donors. This PCR relied on a set of 60 Vbeta primers and 13 Jbeta primers. Assay used: immunoSEQ multiplex PCR; TCRdb lists only in-frame clones, some missing. Of about 260,000 clones detected, roughly 70% appear once; the ten largest clones hold about 2.2%. The material sequenced was PBMCs. These receptors came from a female donor in good health and CMV-seronegative.

V gene TRBV6-1 combines with J gene TRBJ1-5; tentative D call: TRBD1 (5 bases). The CDR3 spans 15 residues. Germline V gives CDR1 MNHNS, CDR2 SASEGT. V lost 6 bases and J 7 bases, leaving 19 bases between the germline ends. CDR3 residues: CASRKGRQGGQPQHF. The CDR3 coding sequence is TGTGCCAGCAGGAAGGGGAGGCAGGGTGGGCAGCCCCAGCATTTT.

This chain joins TRBV18 and TRBJ1-1, with 8 bases fitting TRBD1. Losses at the gene ends were 6 bases for V and 0 bases for J; bases not matched to a gene: 3. This CDR3 contains 14 residues. Per germline, CDR1 KGHSH and CDR2 LQKENI. CDR3 sequence reads: CASSLGQVNTEAFF. Written as DNA, the CDR3 is TGTGCCAGCTCCCTGGGACAGGTGAACACTGAAGCTTTCTTT.

A few counts support this clone. The junction departs from germline at one end; a sequencing error may be responsible. The genes are TRBV5-6 and TRBJ2-2; a possible D gene is TRBD2 (6 bases). CDR1 and CDR2 from the germline V gene are SGHDT and YYEEEE. CDR3 length equals 15 residues. CDR3 DNA sequence: TGTGCCAGCAGCGCGGGACGGATGAACACCGAGGAGCTGTTTTTT. Encoded protein: CASSAGRMNTEELFF.

A few counts support this clone. V and J are TRBV5-1 and TRBJ1-2; TRBD1 is a possible D gene (5 bases). CDR1 is SGHRS, CDR2 YFSETQ, per germline. The CDR3 covers 15 residues. The V and J ends lost 2 bases and 1 base respectively, with 12 bases between them. For the CDR3, the DNA is TGCGCCAGCAGCTTAACGCGGGGGATTAACTATGGCTACACCTTC. Residues: CASSLTRGINYGYTF.

In its sample, this clone was seen a few times. CDR3 in amino acids: CASSSFWDRSSEQYF. The CDR3 DNA reads as TGTGCCAGCAGCTCCTTTTGGGACAGGTCTAGCGAGCAGTACTTC. The rearrangement links TRBV11-2 to TRBJ2-5; 8 bases match TRBD1. The better agreement between TRBJ2-7 and the DNA end casts doubt on the J call. Germline CDR1 and CDR2: SGHAT and FQNNGV. The length of the CDR3 is 15 residues.

This chain joins TRBV5-4 and TRBJ2-4; D gene ambiguous. The V end was cut by 1 base, the J end by 2 bases, with 13 bases between. The length of the CDR3 is 16 residues. CDR1 SGHNT and CDR2 YYREEE come from the germline V gene (reference sequence). The CDR3 loop reads CASSLSSSLTKNIQYF. The CDR3 DNA reads TGTGCCAGCAGCTTGTCTTCCTCTCTAACCAAAAACATTCAGTACTTC.

This clone is a singleton in its sample. The chain uses TRBV19 and TRBJ2-2; D is undetermined. The V and J ends lost 3 bases and 0 bases respectively, with 11 bases between them. CDR1 and CDR2 (germline): LNHDA, SQIVND (reference sequence). The CDR3 loop spans 16 amino acids. Here the CDR3 DNA reads TGTGCCAGTAGTATTATGAACAGACCGAACACCGGGGAGCTGTTTTTT. It yields the protein CASSIMNRPNTGELFF.

V gene TRBV10-1 combines with J gene TRBJ2-7; 7 bases line up with TRBD1. The trim removed 5 bases at V and 1 base at J, leaving 2 bases unmatched. The CDR3 runs 13 residues. Germline values: CDR1 WNHNN, CDR2 SYGVQD (reference sequence). Here the CDR3 reads CASSRDRSYEQYF. The CDR3, as DNA: TGCGCCAGCAGTAGGGACAGATCCTACGAGCAGTACTTC.

The chain couples TRBV19 to TRBJ1-2; 7 bases agree with TRBD1. The CDR3 length is 15 residues. CDR1 LNHDA and CDR2 SQIVND come from the germline V gene (reference sequence). The ends lost 5 bases at V and 7 bases at J; junction bases unmatched: 13. CDR3 sequence (DNA): TGTGCCAGTAGTCCCAGGACAGGTGTCCCTATTGGCTACACCTTC. This codes for CASSPRTGVPIGYTF. Based on the CDR3 plus reference TRBV19 and TRBJ1-2, the full variable domain is DGGITQSPKYLFRKEGQNVTLSCEQNLNHDAMYWYRQDPGQGLRLIYYSQIVNDFQKGDIAEGYSVSREKKESFPLTVTSAQKNPTAFYLCASSPRTGVPIGYTFGSGTRLTVV.

As regards this clone: The sample contains more than one DNA sequence encoding this CDR3. The CDR3 here is CASSVGRTSGRVTDTQYF. The DNA of the CDR3 is TGTGCCAGCAGCGTAGGGAGGACGAGCGGGAGGGTCACAGATACGCAGTATTTT. The chain combines TRBV9 with TRBJ2-3; the match to TRBD2 covers 10 bases. Germline lookup yields CDR1 SGDLS and CDR2 YYNGEE. The J segment lost 2 bases and the V segment lost 0 bases, leaving 9 bases of the junction unmatched. This CDR3 spans 18 amino acids. Full variable domain (outside the CDR3, taken from reference TRBV9 and TRBJ2-3): DSGVTQTPKHLITATGQRVTLRCSPRSGDLSVYWYQQSLDQGLQFLIQYYNGEERAKGNILERFSAQQFPDLHSELNLSSLELGDSALYFCASSVGRTSGRVTDTQYFGPGTRLTVL.

The chain couples TRBV21-1 to TRBJ1-2; TRBD1 is taken as the D call from the table, unchecked against the DNA. TRBV21-1 is a known pseudogene. This CDR3 has 12 residues. DNA of the CDR3: TGTGCCAGCAGCAAAGGCAGGGCTGGCTACACCTTC. It is translated as CASSKGRAGYTF.